The next 18 T cell receptor beta chains were all read from a single sample in a study of beta chain features in type 1 diabetes (dated by TCRdb to 2016 to 2018). What the study reported, not specific to this receptor: A moderate but significant shortening of TCRB CDR3 length was observed in type 1 diabetes patients in all four CD4+ subsets.

No antigen has been identified for these receptors. The library was made by the immunoSEQ multiplex PCR assay. The entire isolated RNA was reverse transcribed using the High Capacity cDNA Reverse Transcription Kit, and thus expressed TCRB transcripts were sequenced. Not all clones reach the TCRdb copy of this immuneACCESS table, which keeps in-frame sequences only. Checked studies attribute under half of the gap to unresolved V genes and leave the rest unexplained. The sample profile shows around 600,000 clones; roughly an eighth of them were found once. The ten largest make up 0.095% to 0.15% of the sample. The sequenced material came from naive CD4+ T cells from blood. According to the study, the label for this sample's cell subset or site signals: true naive CD4+ T cells. These receptors came from a man in his thirties or forties with type 1 diabetes.

The genes are TRBV19 and TRBJ2-7; 9 bases match TRBD1. V lost 5 bases and J lost 2; bases outside the gene matches: 10. Germline loops: CDR1 LNHDA, CDR2 SQIVND (reference sequence). The CDR3 contains 16 residues. This CDR3 reads CASSSIPGQGPYEQYF. The DNA for the CDR3 is TGTGCCAGTAGTTCAATTCCGGGACAGGGACCCTACGAGCAGTACTTC.

The chain employs TRBV7-9 and TRBJ2-3, with D possibly being TRBD1 (5 bases). The CDR3 is made up of 16 amino acids. Trimming shortened V by 0 bases and J by 0 bases, and 10 bases separated the two germline ends. The germline CDR1 and CDR2 sequences are SEHNR and FQNEAQ (reference sequence). The CDR3 nucleotides read TGTGCCAGCAGCTTAGCCGTGGGGCCTAGCACAGATACGCAGTATTTT. As protein: CASSLAVGPSTDTQYF.

This clone was recorded only once. The J gene is TRBJ1-4, the V gene TRBV7-8; 7 nucleotides align to TRBD1. The CDR3 loop spans 15 amino acids. Germline CDR1 reads SGHVS; CDR2 reads FQNEAQ. V gave up 5 bases and J gave up 4 bases; unmatched junction bases: 7. The CDR3 sequence is CASSAGTEFNEKLFF. The CDR3 bases are TGTGCCAGCAGCGCAGGGACAGAGTTTAATGAAAAACTGTTTTTT.

The chain carries TRBV7-6 and TRBJ2-7, with a possible D match to TRBD1 (6 bases). CDR1 is SGHVS, CDR2 FNYEAQ, per germline. V gave up 5 bases and J gave up 2 bases, with 13 bases separating them. The length of the CDR3 is 14 residues. The CDR3 loop reads CASSPATGAYEQYF. The DNA for the CDR3 is TGTGCCAGCAGCCCCGCGACAGGCGCCTACGAGCAGTACTTC.

This clone was recorded a few times. CDR3 in amino acids: CASSQTGQPSTDTQYF. DNA for the CDR3: TGTGCCAGCAGCCAAACTGGACAGCCGAGCACAGATACGCAGTATTTT. The chain has TRBV11-2 and TRBJ2-3; tentatively, D is TRBD1 (6 bases). Germline CDR1 and CDR2: SGHAT and FQNNGV. Between the trimmed V and J ends, which lost 5 bases and 0 bases, there was a span of 15 bases. The CDR3 loop spans 16 amino acids.

This clone has only a few counts. The chain couples TRBV7-9 to TRBJ2-3, with TRBD2 identical over 10 bases. CDR1 SEHNR and CDR2 FQNEAQ come from the germline V gene (reference sequence). The CDR3 consists of 16 residues. V shed 1 base, J shed 1 base, and the junction held 2 bases outside the gene matches. The DNA for the CDR3 is TGTGCCAGCAGCTTAGTGGGGACTAGCGGCACAGATACGCAGTATTTT. Protein: CASSLVGTSGTDTQYF.

This clone was seen a few times. V and J are TRBV5-4 and TRBJ1-2; the match to TRBD1 covers 10 bases. The CDR3 consists of 15 residues. Trimming took 7 bases from V and 5 from J; bases not matched to a gene: 11. CDR1 SGHNT and CDR2 YYREEE come from the germline V gene (reference sequence). CDR3 sequence reads: CASGRQGAAIYGYTF. CDR3 bases: TGTGCCAGCGGTCGACAGGGGGCGGCTATATATGGCTACACCTTC.

This clone was seen a handful of times. The V call is TRBV29-1, the J call TRBJ1-6; D is possibly TRBD1 (5 bases). This CDR3 contains 14 residues. Germline V CDR1 and CDR2: SQVTM, ANQGSEA. Trimming shortened V by 6 bases and J by 6 bases, and 15 bases separated the two germline ends. CDR3 in amino acids: CSVSSGTGNSPLHF. DNA of the CDR3: TGCAGCGTCTCATCGGGGACCGGTAATTCACCCCTCCACTTT.

V is TRBV9 and J is TRBJ1-2; D not certain. This CDR3 has 11 amino acids. Germline assignment: CDR1 SGDLS and CDR2 YYNGEE. V was shortened by 0 bases and J by 7 bases, with 4 bases between the two germline ends. The CDR3 loop is CASSVGIGYTF. CDR3 in DNA: TGTGCCAGCAGCGTAGGTATTGGCTACACCTTC. Full variable domain (rest looked up from reference TRBV9 and TRBJ1-2): DSGVTQTPKHLITATGQRVTLRCSPRSGDLSVYWYQQSLDQGLQFLIQYYNGEERAKGNILERFSAQQFPDLHSELNLSSLELGDSALYFCASSVGIGYTFGSGTRLTVV.

This clone was counted between two and nine times. The rearrangement links TRBV30 to TRBJ2-7; no definite D call. V lost 0 bases and J 6 bases, leaving 12 bases between the germline ends. The CDR3 runs to 13 residues. Germline loops: CDR1 GTSNPN, CDR2 SVGIG (reference sequence). The CDR3 sequence is CAWSVSALSEQYF. The CDR3 nucleotides read TGTGCCTGGAGTGTAAGTGCCTTATCCGAGCAGTACTTC. Full variable domain (outside the CDR3, taken from reference TRBV30 and TRBJ2-7): SQTIHQWPATLVQPVGSPLSLECTVEGTSNPNLYWYRQAAGRGLQLLFYSVGIGQISSEVPQNLSASRPQDRQFILSSKKLLLSDSGFYLCAWSVSALSEQYFGPGTRLTVT.

The chain employs TRBV6-6 and TRBJ2-3, with 8 bases fitting TRBD1. The CDR3 is made up of 12 amino acids. After removal of 6 bases from V and 7 bases from J, the junction contained 3 bases not matched to a gene. The germline gives CDR1 MNHNY, CDR2 SVGAGI (reference sequence). In DNA form, the CDR3 reads TGTGCCAGCAGCCAGGGGGCGAATACGCAGTATTTT. This sequence encodes CASSQGANTQYF.

This clone was detected only a few times. The chain recombines TRBV5-4 with TRBJ1-2, with a weak D call TRBD1 (6 bases). CDR1 SGHNT and CDR2 YYREEE come from the germline V gene (reference sequence). The CDR3 contains 14 residues. The germline V and J ends were trimmed by 1 base and 4 bases, with 11 bases remaining between them. The CDR3 DNA is TGTGCCAGCAGCTTGATGTCAGGGGTCTATGGCTACACCTTC. It encodes CASSLMSGVYGYTF.

V and J are TRBV19 and TRBJ2-3; D possibly corresponds to TRBD1 (6 bases). Germline CDR1 reads LNHDA; CDR2 reads SQIVND (reference sequence). Deletions cut 3 bases from V and 4 bases from J, with 17 bases between. The CDR3 sequence is 16 residues long. The CDR3 bases are TGTGCCAGTAGTATTGGTTTGGGATCAGGGGCAGATACGCAGTATTTT. It encodes CASSIGLGSGADTQYF.

This clone has a handful of counts. The chain is built from TRBV6-5 and TRBJ1-6; D is ambiguous. V was clipped by 6 bases and J by 8 bases, with 11 bases between them. Germline assignment: CDR1 MNHEY and CDR2 SVGAGI. This CDR3 comprises 13 residues. The CDR3 sequence: CASRLAVDSPLHF. The CDR3 DNA sequence: TGTGCCAGCAGGCTAGCCGTGGATTCACCCCTCCACTTT.

The V call is TRBV30, the J call TRBJ1-5; maybe TRBD1 (6 bases). Germline CDR1 is GTSNPN and CDR2 is SVGIG (reference sequence). This CDR3 is 15 amino acids long. The V end lost 0 bases, the J end lost 4 bases, and 13 bases lay between the germline ends. The CDR3 loop is CAWSVLGGPNQPQHF. The DNA of the CDR3 is TGTGCCTGGAGTGTTTTGGGGGGGCCGAATCAGCCCCAGCATTTT.

This clone has only one observation. The chain is built from TRBV7-8 and TRBJ1-1; D not certain. The V gene lost 2 bases and the J gene lost 0 bases, with 13 bases spanning the gap. The CDR3 contains 16 residues. The V gene's germline CDR1 is SGHVS and CDR2 FQNEAQ. The CDR3 sequence is CASSLTQLGLNTEAFF. The CDR3 DNA follows: TGTGCCAGCAGCTTAACCCAGTTAGGGCTGAACACTGAAGCTTTCTTT.

This clone was picked up a small number of times. The junction departs from the called germline gene at one end, perhaps through a read error. This rearrangement joins TRBV7-7 to TRBJ1-1; no definite D call. This CDR3 is 13 amino acids long. Germline V lookup: CDR1 SSHAT, CDR2 FNYEAQ (reference sequence). CDR3 protein: CASSTDENTEAFF. The CDR3 DNA follows: TGTGCTAGCAGCACCGACGAGAACACTGAAGCTTTCTTT.

This clone was detected a few times. Other DNA sequences in this specimen translate into the identical CDR3. The CDR3 region is CASSLEGDGYTF. The CDR3 DNA is TGTGCCAGCAGCTTAGAGGGAGATGGCTACACCTTC. The rearrangement uses TRBV7-9 and TRBJ1-2; D not resolved. Germline assignment: CDR1 SEHNR and CDR2 FQNEAQ (reference sequence). This CDR3 region has 12 residues. With 1 base removed from V and 6 bases from J, the gap between germline ends came to 6 bases.